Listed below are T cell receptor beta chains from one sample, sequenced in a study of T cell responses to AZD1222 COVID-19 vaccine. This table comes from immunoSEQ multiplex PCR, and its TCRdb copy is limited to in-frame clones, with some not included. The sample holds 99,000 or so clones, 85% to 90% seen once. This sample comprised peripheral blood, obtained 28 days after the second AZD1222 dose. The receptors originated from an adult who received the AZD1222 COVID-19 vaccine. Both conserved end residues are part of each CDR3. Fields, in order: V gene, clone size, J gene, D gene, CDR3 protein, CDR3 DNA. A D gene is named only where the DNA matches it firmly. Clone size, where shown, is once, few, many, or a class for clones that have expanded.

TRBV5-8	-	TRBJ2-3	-	CASSRGTVTDTQYF	TGTGCCAGCAGCCGGGGGACAGTCACAGATACGCAGTATTTT
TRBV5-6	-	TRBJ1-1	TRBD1	CASSGSTGVLTEAFF	TGTGCCAGCAGCGGATCTACAGGGGTACTCACTGAAGCTTTCTTT
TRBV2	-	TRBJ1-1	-	CASSEAGGLTEAFF	TGTGCCAGCAGTGAAGCCGGGGGGTTGACTGAAGCTTTCTTT
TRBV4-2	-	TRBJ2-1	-	CASSQDPPRERWNEQFF	TGTGCCAGCAGCCAAGACCCTCCGCGGGAACGCTGGAATGAGCAGTTCTTC
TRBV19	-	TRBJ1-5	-	CASSTGILMRRQPQHF	TGTGCCAGTAGTACCGGGATACTCATGAGGCGGCAGCCCCAGCATTTT
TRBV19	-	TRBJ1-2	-	CASSSYGTGFGGYTF	TGTGCCAGTAGTTCTTACGGGACGGGCTTTGGAGGCTACACCTTC
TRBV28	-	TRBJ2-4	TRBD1	CASSSTRQGVNIQYF	TGTGCCAGCAGTTCCACCCGACAGGGGGTGAACATTCAGTACTTC
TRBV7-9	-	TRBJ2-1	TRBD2	CASRARTSGGLYNEQFF	TGTGCCAGCAGGGCTCGGACTAGCGGGGGTCTCTACAATGAGCAGTTCTTC
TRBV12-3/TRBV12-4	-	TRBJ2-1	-	CASSLARGLVF	TGTGCCAGCAGTTTAGCGAGGGGCCTCGTCTTC
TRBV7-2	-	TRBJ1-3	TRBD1	CASSQQGNGNTIYF	TGTGCCAGCAGCCAACAGGGGAACGGAAACACCATATATTTT
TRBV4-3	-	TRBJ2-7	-	CASSQDISWLGREQYF	TGCGCCAGCAGCCAAGATATCTCCTGGCTGGGGCGCGAGCAGTACTTC
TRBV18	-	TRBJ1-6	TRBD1	CASSPILDRGVSSYNSPLHF	TGTGCCAGCTCACCGATATTGGACAGGGGTGTAAGCTCCTATAATTCACCCCTCCACTTT
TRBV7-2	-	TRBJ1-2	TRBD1	CASNRQGSYGYTF	TGTGCCAGCAACCGACAGGGGTCCTATGGCTACACCTTC
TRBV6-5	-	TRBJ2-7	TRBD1	CASSYDRVREQYF	TGTGCCAGCAGTTACGACAGGGTGAGGGAGCAGTACTTC
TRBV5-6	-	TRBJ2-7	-	CASSLGVGRSNSEYF	TGTGCCAGCAGCTTGGGGGTCGGTAGGAGCAACTCGGAGTACTTC
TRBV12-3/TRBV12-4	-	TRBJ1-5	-	CASSLYRDQPQHF	TGTGCCAGCAGTCTCTACAGGGATCAGCCCCAGCATTTT
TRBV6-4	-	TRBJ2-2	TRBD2	CASSVRLAGASAGELFF	TGTGCCAGCAGTGTTAGACTAGCGGGAGCGTCTGCCGGGGAGCTGTTTTTT
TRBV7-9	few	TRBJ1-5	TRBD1	CASSVGQGYDQPQHF	TGTGCCAGCAGCGTTGGACAGGGGTATGATCAGCCCCAGCATTTT
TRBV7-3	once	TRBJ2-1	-	CASSSGTTQFF	TGTGCCAGCAGTTCCGGGACGACGCAGTTCTTC
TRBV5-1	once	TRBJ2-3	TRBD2	CASSLWPSGSGTDTQYF	TGCGCCAGCAGCTTGTGGCCTAGCGGGAGTGGGACAGATACGCAGTATTTT
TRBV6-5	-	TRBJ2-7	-	CASSYGGVGAGEQYF	TGTGCCAGCAGTTACGGCGGGGTGGGTGCGGGTGAGCAGTACTTC
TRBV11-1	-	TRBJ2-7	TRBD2	CASSFSSGVTYEQYF	TGTGCCAGCAGCTTCTCTAGCGGGGTTACCTACGAGCAGTACTTC
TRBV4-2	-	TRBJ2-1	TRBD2	CASSYLAGGNEQFF	TGTGCCAGCAGTTACCTAGCGGGAGGTAATGAGCAGTTCTTC
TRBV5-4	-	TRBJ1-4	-	CASSVATNEKLFF	TGTGCCAGCAGCGTGGCAACTAATGAAAAACTGTTTTTT
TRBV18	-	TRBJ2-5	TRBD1	CASSLGTGGRETQYF	TGTGCCAGCTCACTAGGGACAGGGGGCCGAGAGACCCAGTACTTC
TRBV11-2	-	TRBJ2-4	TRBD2	CASSLVRGSVAKNIQYF	TGTGCCAGCAGCTTAGTGCGGGGGTCCGTAGCCAAAAACATTCAGTACTTC
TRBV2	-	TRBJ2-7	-	CASSAPRASGHYEQYF	TGTGCCAGCAGCGCCCCCCGGGCCAGCGGACACTACGAGCAGTACTTC
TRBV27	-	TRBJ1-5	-	CASSLAFSGPNQPQHF	TGTGCCAGCAGTTTGGCCTTTTCAGGACCCAATCAGCCCCAGCATTTT
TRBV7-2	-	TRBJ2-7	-	CASSLGTDGSQYF	TGTGCCAGCAGCTTGGGAACGGACGGGTCACAGTACTTC
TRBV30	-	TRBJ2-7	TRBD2	CAWTSRAGTSGIYEQYF	TGTGCCTGGACCTCACGAGCCGGGACTAGCGGGATCTACGAGCAGTACTTC
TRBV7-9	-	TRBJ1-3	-	CASNLYSGNTIYF	TGTGCCAGCAATTTATACAGTGGAAACACCATATATTTT
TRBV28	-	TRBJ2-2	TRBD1	CASIKGADAGELFF	TGTGCCAGCATAAAGGGGGCGGACGCCGGGGAGCTGTTTTTT
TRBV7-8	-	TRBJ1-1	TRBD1	CASSLVQGMTAFF	TGTGCCAGCAGCTTAGTACAGGGGATGACTGCTTTCTTT
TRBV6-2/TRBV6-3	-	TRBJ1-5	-	CASSPGRSIMSNQPQHF	TGTGCCAGCAGTCCGGGACGCTCTATAATGAGCAATCAGCCCCAGCATTTT
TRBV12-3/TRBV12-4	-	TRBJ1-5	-	CASSYEGQPQHF	TGTGCCAGCAGTTATGAGGGTCAGCCCCAGCATTTT
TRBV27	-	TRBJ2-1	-	CASSYTGRNEQFF	TGTGCCAGCAGTTACACTGGAAGGAATGAGCAGTTCTTC
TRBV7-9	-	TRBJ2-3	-	CASRHGYGGTDTQYF	TGTGCCAGCAGGCACGGTTATGGGGGCACAGATACGCAGTATTTT
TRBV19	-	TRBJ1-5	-	CASSIQGEQPQHF	TGTGCCAGTAGTATACAGGGAGAACAGCCCCAGCATTTT
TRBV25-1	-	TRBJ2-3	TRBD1	CASSDPHRGLSTDTQYF	TGTGCCAGCAGTGATCCCCACAGGGGGTTGAGCACAGATACGCAGTATTTT
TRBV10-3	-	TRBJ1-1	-	CAISDGGNTEAFF	TGTGCCATCAGTGATGGGGGAAACACTGAAGCTTTCTTT
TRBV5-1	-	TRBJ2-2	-	CASSLAGVKTGELFF	TGCGCCAGCAGCTTGGCAGGGGTTAAGACCGGGGAGCTGTTTTTT
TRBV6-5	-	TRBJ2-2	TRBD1	CASSYDRVAGELFF	TGTGCCAGCAGTTACGACAGGGTGGCCGGGGAGCTGTTTTTT
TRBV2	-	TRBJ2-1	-	CASRGDGKYNEQFF	TGTGCCAGCAGGGGGGACGGAAAGTACAATGAGCAGTTCTTC
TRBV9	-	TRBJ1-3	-	CASSGQEGRSSGNTIYF	TGTGCCAGCAGCGGACAGGAGGGACGAAGCTCTGGAAACACCATATATTTT
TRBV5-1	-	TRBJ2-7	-	CASSPVVKPTYEQYF	TGCGCCAGCAGCCCAGTGGTGAAACCAACCTACGAGCAGTACTTC
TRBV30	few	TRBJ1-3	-	CAWSRQISGNTIYF	TGTGCCTGGAGTCGTCAAATCTCTGGAAACACCATATATTTT
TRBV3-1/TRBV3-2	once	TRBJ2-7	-	CASSSHFRGSGYEQYF	TGTGCCAGCAGCTCTCACTTCAGGGGCAGCGGTTACGAGCAGTACTTC
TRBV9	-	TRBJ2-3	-	CASSVAGLSTDTQYF	TGTGCCAGCAGCGTAGCGGGATTGAGCACAGATACGCAGTATTTT
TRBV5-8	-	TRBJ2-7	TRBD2	CASSLGSSGSYEQYF	TGTGCCAGCAGCTTGGGCTCTAGCGGGAGCTACGAGCAGTACTTC